The next 19 T cell receptor beta chains were all read from a single sample in a study of blood T cell repertoires in COVID-19. Libraries were prepared by immunoSEQ multiplex PCR; TCRdb keeps only in-frame clonotypes and omits some of them. The sample lists under 250,000 clones; around 86% were seen once. Sequenced material: peripheral blood. The receptors come from a woman aged 60-75 years who had recovered from COVID-19.

V is TRBV11-3 and J is TRBJ1-5, with 7 positions matching TRBD1. The CDR3 totals 16 residues. CDR1 is SGHNT and CDR2 is YENEEA in the germline V gene. Trimming took 2 bases from V and 6 from J; bases not matched to a gene: 10. This CDR3 is CASSLRTTGEGQPQHF. The CDR3 coding sequence is TGTGCCAGCAGCTTAAGAACCACAGGGGAAGGTCAGCCCCAGCATTTT.

The rearrangement links TRBV5-6 to TRBJ2-7, with D tentatively TRBD2 (5 bases). Trimming removed 4 bases from V and 4 bases from J, with 27 bases in between. The CDR3 is made up of 18 amino acids. Germline values: CDR1 SGHDT, CDR2 YYEEEE. CDR3 DNA: TGTGCCAGCAGCCCTGAAAGGCGGGCAGGCCGCCTAGGGTACGAGCAGTACTTC. It translates to CASSPERRAGRLGYEQYF.

V usage is TRBV6-2 or TRBV6-3 and J usage is TRBJ1-2; maybe TRBD1 (5 bases). Germline V gene sequence: CDR1 MNHEY, CDR2 SVGEGT. The CDR3 consists of 13 residues. Deletions cut 4 bases from V and 12 bases from J, with 18 bases between. The CDR3 nucleotides are TGTGCCAGCAGTTCGTCAGGGCCCACGACGGACACCTTC. Protein sequence: CASSSSGPTTDTF.

The sample holds one count of this clone. V is TRBV27 and J is TRBJ1-2; 9 nucleotides align to TRBD1. Germline V CDR1 and CDR2: MNHEY, SMNVEV (reference sequence). The V and J ends lost 6 bases and 2 bases, in that order; junction bases with no gene match: 7. This CDR3 spans 15 amino acids. The CDR3 bases are TGTGCCAGCAGACGTACCGGGACAGGGAACTATGGCTACACCTTC. Its protein is CASRRTGTGNYGYTF.

The V gene is TRBV28, the J gene TRBJ1-5; 10 bases agree with TRBD1. CDR3 length equals 18 residues. From germline, CDR1 is MDHEN and CDR2 SYDVKM. The J segment lost 6 bases and the V segment lost 6 bases, leaving 17 bases of the junction unmatched. CDR3: CASRGGTGVIFVGQPQHF. The DNA of the CDR3 is TGTGCCAGCAGGGGCGGGACAGGGGTAATTTTCGTGGGTCAGCCCCAGCATTTT.

This chain joins TRBV29-1 and TRBJ2-3, with D possibly matching TRBD1 (6 bases). V dropped 6 bases and J dropped 0 bases, with 13 bases sitting between them. Germline assignment: CDR1 SQVTM and CDR2 ANQGSEA. CDR3 length: 14 residues. CDR3 nucleotides: TGCAGCGTCTCTCGGACAGCTAGCACAGATACGCAGTATTTT. As protein: CSVSRTASTDTQYF.

This clone was seen a few times. The chain is built from TRBV7-9 and TRBJ1-2; 7 positions agree with TRBD1. This CDR3 spans 13 amino acids. Germline CDR1 and CDR2: SEHNR and FQNEAQ (reference sequence). With 5 bases clipped from V and 5 bases from J, the junction kept 5 bases outside the gene matches. CDR3 bases: TGTGCCAGCAGCCCGGGGACAGCATATGGCTACACCTTC. Translation: CASSPGTAYGYTF. Supplemented by reference TRBV7-9 and TRBJ1-2, the full variable domain reads DTGVSQNPRHKITKRGQNVTFRCDPISEHNRLYWYRQTLGQGPEFLTYFQNEAQLEKSRLLSDRFSAERPKGSFSTLEIQRTEQGDSAMYLCASSPGTAYGYTFGSGTRLTVV.

V is TRBV6-1 and J is TRBJ1-1; no clear D. CDR1 and CDR2 (germline): MNHNS, SASEGT. The CDR3 consists of 14 residues. V was clipped by 0 bases and J by 1 base, with 6 bases between them. CDR3 protein: CASSEARGNTEAFF. The CDR3 nucleotides are TGTGCCAGCAGTGAAGCGCGAGGGAACACTGAAGCTTTCTTT.

This chain connects TRBV4-1 to TRBJ2-1; 8 nucleotides line up with TRBD1. Trimming took 0 bases from V and 8 from J; bases not matched to a gene: 12. Germline assignment: CDR1 MGHRA and CDR2 YSYEKL. The CDR3 extends over 17 amino acids. The CDR3 DNA follows: TGCGCCAGCAGCCAAGATGGGACAGGCCCCTCGGTCGATGAGCAGTTCTTC. Translated, it gives CASSQDGTGPSVDEQFF.

The J gene is TRBJ2-1, the V gene TRBV6-6, with 10 bases identical to TRBD2. The CDR3 is made up of 16 amino acids. The ends lost 6 bases at V and 2 bases at J; junction bases unmatched: 7. The germline V gene encodes CDR1 MNHNY and CDR2 SVGAGI (reference sequence). The CDR3 sequence: CASSDPGTSAYNEQFF. CDR3 bases: TGTGCCAGCAGCGATCCCGGGACTAGCGCCTACAATGAGCAGTTCTTC.

CDR3: CASSLDRVRDEQFF. The CDR3 coding sequence is TGTGCCAGCAGCCTGGACAGGGTTAGGGATGAGCAGTTCTTC. This chain links TRBV7-2 with TRBJ2-1; TRBD1 matches 8 bases. Germline lookup yields CDR1 SGHTA and CDR2 FQGNSA. The trim removed 5 bases at V and 8 bases at J, leaving 8 bases unmatched. The CDR3 has 14 residues.

The chain uses TRBV10-3 and TRBJ1-6; 7 bases are a match to TRBD1. Trimming removed 10 bases from V and 12 bases from J; junction bases left unmatched: 3. The CDR3 contains 10 residues. Per the germline V gene, CDR1 is ENHRY and CDR2 is SYGVKD. CDR3 sequence (DNA): TGTGCCACAGGGGGAGGACCCCTCCACTTT. It translates to CATGGGPLHF.

V usage is TRBV27 and J usage is TRBJ2-7, with 9 nucleotides matching TRBD2. The V gene end was trimmed by 2 bases and the J gene end by 7 bases; junction bases not matched to a gene: 18. Germline V CDR1 and CDR2: MNHEY, SMNVEV (reference sequence). The CDR3 is made up of 18 amino acids. In DNA form, the CDR3 reads TGTGCCAGCAGTTTAATCCCAGATACGAAGGGTGCGGGAGGGGAGCAGTACTTC. It yields the protein CASSLIPDTKGAGGEQYF.

The chain couples TRBV10-3 to TRBJ2-2; 9 positions match TRBD1. The trim removed 10 bases at V and 5 bases at J, leaving 11 bases unmatched. CDR1 and CDR2 from the germline V gene are ENHRY and SYGVKD. The CDR3 is 15 amino acids. The CDR3 sequence is CATTGQGLDTGELFF. The CDR3 nucleotides are TGTGCCACCACCGGACAGGGGTTGGATACCGGGGAGCTGTTTTTT.

The V and J genes are TRBV6-6 and TRBJ2-7; D perhaps matches TRBD1 (6 bases). CDR1 and CDR2 (germline): MNHNY, SVGAGI (reference sequence). This CDR3 comprises 13 residues. The ends were cut back, 6 bases at V and 7 bases at J, with 16 bases in the middle. This CDR3 is CASRVGSGVEQYF. DNA for the CDR3: TGTGCCAGCAGGGTGGGGTCAGGGGTTGAGCAGTACTTC.

The count of this clone is one. The junction differs from germline at one of its ends, possibly a read error. V usage is TRBV28 and J usage is TRBJ1-2, with a possible D match to TRBD1 (5 bases). The CDR3 length is 11 residues. Germline V gene data show CDR1 as MDHEN and CDR2 as SYDVKM. CDR3 nucleotides: TGTGCCAGCAGCTCCGGGGGACGGCCGGACTTC. Protein sequence: CASSSGGRPDF.

The CDR3 bases are TGTGCCAGCAGTTACCGAACAGGGGTTCAGCCCCAGCATTTT. Protein: CASSYRTGVQPQHF. The rearrangement uses TRBV6-2 or TRBV6-3 and TRBJ1-5; 7 bases are shared with TRBD1. The CDR3 has 14 residues. Germline CDR1 and CDR2: MNHEY and SVGEGT. V lost 2 bases and J lost 6; bases outside the gene matches: 4.

About this clone: Mismatch with germline at one junction end may stem from a read error. This chain links TRBV3-1 (or the pseudogene TRBV3-2) with TRBJ2-7; D remains ambiguous. The CDR3 covers 13 residues. In germline, CDR1 is LGHDT, CDR2 YNNKEL (reference sequence). The CDR3 DNA is TGTGCCAGCAGCGAAGACCCCCTCTACGAGCAGTACTTC. Protein product: CASSEDPLYEQYF.

The chain employs TRBV9 and TRBJ1-6, with TRBD1 matching 8 bases. The CDR3 runs 15 residues. Germline values: CDR1 SGDLS, CDR2 YYNGEE. With 3 bases clipped from V and 10 bases from J, the junction kept 9 bases outside the gene matches. The CDR3 DNA follows: TGTGCCAGCAGCGCCATTGGACAGGGAAGGTCACCCCTCCACTTT. This gives the protein CASSAIGQGRSPLHF.